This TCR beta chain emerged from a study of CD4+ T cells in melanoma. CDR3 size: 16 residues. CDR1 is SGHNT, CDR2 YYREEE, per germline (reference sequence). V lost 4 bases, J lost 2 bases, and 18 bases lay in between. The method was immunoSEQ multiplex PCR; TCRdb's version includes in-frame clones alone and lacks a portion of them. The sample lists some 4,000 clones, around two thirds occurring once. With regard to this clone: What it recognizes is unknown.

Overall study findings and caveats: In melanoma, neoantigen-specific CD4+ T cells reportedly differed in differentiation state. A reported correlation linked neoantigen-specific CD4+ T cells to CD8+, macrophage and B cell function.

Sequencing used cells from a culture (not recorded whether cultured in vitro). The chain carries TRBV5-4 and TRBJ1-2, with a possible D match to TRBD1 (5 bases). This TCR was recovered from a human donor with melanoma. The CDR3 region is CASSRAGFSANYGYTF. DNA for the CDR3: TGTGCCAGCAGCCGGGCAGGGTTTTCCGCCAACTATGGCTACACCTTC.